These T cell receptor beta chains were read from a single sample in a study of cytomegalovirus exposure and HLA in healthy donors. Profiled with immunoSEQ multiplex PCR; TCRdb holds only in-frame clones, not every one. Altogether 120,000 or so clones are present, 70% to 85% being singletons, with the ten largest covering approximately 6.3%. The sequenced sample consisted of PBMCs. These receptors all come from a man aged 18 to 35 in good health and CMV-seropositive. CDR3s include the opening cysteine and the closing phenylalanine or tryptophan. A D gene is named only where the DNA matches it firmly.

V gene: TRBV20-1; D gene: TRBD1; J gene: TRBJ2-7; CDR3 DNA: TGCAGTGCTCCACAGGGGTACGAGCAGTACTTC; CDR3 protein: CSAPQGYEQYF
V gene: TRBV9; D gene: TRBD2; J gene: TRBJ2-7; CDR3 DNA: TGTGCCAGCAGCGTAGATTGGACTAGCGGCTCCTACGAGCAGTACTTC; CDR3 protein: CASSVDWTSGSYEQYF
V gene: TRBV4-1; D gene: -; J gene: TRBJ1-1; CDR3 DNA: TGCGCCAGCAGCCAACGCAGGGTAATCACTGAAGCTTTCTTT; CDR3 protein: CASSQRRVITEAFF
V gene: TRBV15; D gene: TRBD1; J gene: TRBJ1-1; CDR3 DNA: TGTGCCACCAGCAGGGACAGGGGACCAACTGAAGCTTTCTTT; CDR3 protein: CATSRDRGPTEAFF
V gene: TRBV2; D gene: -; J gene: TRBJ1-1; CDR3 DNA: TGTGCCAGCAGTGATTTCTTAGGCGGGGGGACTGAAGCTTTCTTT; CDR3 protein: CASSDFLGGGTEAFF
V gene: TRBV30; D gene: -; J gene: TRBJ1-2; CDR3 DNA: TGTGCCTGGAGTCTGGGGCTAAGCTATGGCTACACCTTC; CDR3 protein: CAWSLGLSYGYTF
V gene: TRBV28; D gene: TRBD1; J gene: TRBJ1-2; CDR3 DNA: TGTGCCAGCAGTTTAACCCGGGACAGACGGGACTATGGCTACACCTTC; CDR3 protein: CASSLTRDRRDYGYTF
V gene: TRBV28; D gene: -; J gene: TRBJ2-2; CDR3 DNA: TGTGCCAGCACCCTCCTCAACACCGGGGAGCTGTTTTTT; CDR3 protein: CASTLLNTGELFF
V gene: TRBV6-1; D gene: -; J gene: TRBJ2-5; CDR3 DNA: TGTGCCAGCAGTGGCGGGACAGACCAAGAGACCCAGTACTTC; CDR3 protein: CASSGGTDQETQYF
V gene: TRBV15; D gene: -; J gene: TRBJ2-5; CDR3 DNA: TGTGCCACCAGCAGGAGCGGCCAAGAGACCCAGTACTTC; CDR3 protein: CATSRSGQETQYF
V gene: TRBV19; D gene: TRBD1; J gene: TRBJ2-1; CDR3 DNA: TGTGCCAGTAGTAGGACAGGGGGTGACAATGAGCAGTTCTTC; CDR3 protein: CASSRTGGDNEQFF
V gene: TRBV5-1; D gene: TRBD1; J gene: TRBJ1-2; CDR3 DNA: TGCGCCAGCAGGCTGAGAGACTTCGGGACAGGGATAGGCTACACCTTC; CDR3 protein: CASRLRDFGTGIGYTF
V gene: TRBV4-1; D gene: TRBD2; J gene: TRBJ2-7; CDR3 DNA: TGCGCCAGCAGCCCCTCACCGGGACTAGCGGGCTCCTACGAGCAGTACTTC; CDR3 protein: CASSPSPGLAGSYEQYF
V gene: TRBV27; D gene: TRBD1; J gene: TRBJ1-2; CDR3 DNA: TGTGCCAGCAGCGCCCGACAGGGGGCAAACTATGGCTACACCTTC; CDR3 protein: CASSARQGANYGYTF
V gene: TRBV6-6; D gene: -; J gene: TRBJ2-1; CDR3 DNA: TGTGCCAGCAGGTTAAGGACAGGCGGGGAATATGAGCAGTTCTTC; CDR3 protein: CASRLRTGGEYEQFF
V gene: TRBV11-2; D gene: TRBD2; J gene: TRBJ2-7; CDR3 DNA: TGTGCCAGCAGCTTAGTTGATAGCGGGAGCTCCTACGAGCAGTACTTC; CDR3 protein: CASSLVDSGSSYEQYF
V gene: TRBV2; D gene: TRBD1; J gene: TRBJ1-4; CDR3 DNA: TGTGCCAGCACCACGGACAGGGACGATGAAAAACTGTTTTTT; CDR3 protein: CASTTDRDDEKLFF